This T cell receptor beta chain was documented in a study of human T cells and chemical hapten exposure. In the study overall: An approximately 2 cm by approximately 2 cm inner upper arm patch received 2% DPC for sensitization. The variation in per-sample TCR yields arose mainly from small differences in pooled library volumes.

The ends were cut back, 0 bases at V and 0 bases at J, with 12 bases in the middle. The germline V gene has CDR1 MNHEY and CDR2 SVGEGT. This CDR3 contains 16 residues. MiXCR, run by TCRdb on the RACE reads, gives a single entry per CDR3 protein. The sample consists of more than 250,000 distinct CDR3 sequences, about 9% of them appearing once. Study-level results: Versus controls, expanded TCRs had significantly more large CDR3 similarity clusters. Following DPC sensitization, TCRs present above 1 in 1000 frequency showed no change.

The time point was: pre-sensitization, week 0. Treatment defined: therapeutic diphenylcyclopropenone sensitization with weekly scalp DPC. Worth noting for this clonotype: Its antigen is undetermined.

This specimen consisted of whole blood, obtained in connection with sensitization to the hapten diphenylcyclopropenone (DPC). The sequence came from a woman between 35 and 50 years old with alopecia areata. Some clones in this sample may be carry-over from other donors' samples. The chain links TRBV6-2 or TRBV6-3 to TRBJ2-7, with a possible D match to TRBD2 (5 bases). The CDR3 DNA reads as TGTGCCAGCAGTTACTCAGGGCTAGCTCGCTCCTACGAGCAGTACTTC. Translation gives CASSYSGLARSYEQYF.